The clone carrying this TCR beta chain was detected many times. The data were taken from a study of T cells in Graves' hyperthyroidism and ophthalmopathy. RNA transcripts gave rise to amplified TCR beta CDR3 regions. Carried out on the TCR CDR3, a first-round RT-PCR used the HTBI primer set. MiXCR was run by TCRdb on the multiplex PCR reads, yielding one entry per CDR3 protein. Here the sample spans about 210,000 distinct CDR3 sequences, under 20% being singletons. Source material for PBMCs was more than 9.5 ml fresh peripheral blood. This CDR3 spans 13 amino acids. The germline CDR1 and CDR2 sequences are SGHTA and FQGTGA. The V end lost 2 bases, the J end lost 5 bases, and 8 bases lay between the germline ends.

This chain connects TRBV7-3 to TRBJ2-3; D is unresolved. The sequence was collected from a man between 50 and 59 years old with Graves' hyperthyroidism. The sample taken for sequencing was blood. CDR3 bases: TGTGCCAGCAGCTTAGGGGTAGGAGATACGCAGTATTTT. Its protein is CASSLGVGDTQYF.